This T cell receptor beta chain was identified in a study of blood T cell repertoires in COVID-19. The overall study: Acute-phase and convalescent COVID-19 samples originated in the United States, Italy and Spain. T cells, B-cell-depleted T cells, or PBMCs supplied cDNA or gDNA.

Living in about 25 US areas, the participants were between roughly 18 and 95 years of age. The ends lost 4 bases at V and 3 bases at J; junction bases unmatched: 11. Germline-derived CDR1 and CDR2 are SGHKS and YYEKEE (reference sequence). The CDR3 spans 16 residues. The authors' processing: Amplifying reference gene primers gave estimates of nucleated cell counts. TCRdb keeps only in-frame clones here, not all; method: immunoSEQ multiplex PCR. V and J calls and clone size are given by that table; D and trimming were obtained from the DNA. The sample holds some 370,000 clones; over 80% are singletons and the top ten take about 5.4%.

Sequences were obtained from PBMCs or T cells enriched from blood (not recorded which). The gene calls are TRBV5-5 and TRBJ2-5; the match to TRBD2 covers 8 bases. The clonotype comes from a woman between 45 and 65 years old who had recovered from COVID-19. CDR3 DNA sequence: TGTGCCAGCAGCCCCACAGCGGGGGTACTGGAAGAGACCCAGTACTTC. It is translated as CASSPTAGVLEETQYF.